These T cell receptor beta chains were read from a single sample in a study of T-cell memory formation after mild COVID-19. Each CDR3 protein is one row after TCRdb ran MiXCR on the 5' RACE reads. The repertoire holds around 410,000 distinct CDR3 sequences, with roughly a quarter as singletons. Sequencing was carried out using PBMCs or a T cell subset sorted from them (not recorded which). The receptors shown here come from an adult woman who had mild COVID-19 (a few samples of this study predate the infection). Cell type and time point are not known. The CDR3 runs from the conserved cysteine through the conserved F or W. A D gene is named only where the DNA matches it firmly. Where a row states a size, it is once, few, many or the class of an expanded clone; other rows omit it.

>TRBD1|15|few|TRBJ1-4|TRBV24-1
TGTGCCACCAGTGACTCGACAGGGATCGGGGAAAAACTGTTTTTT
CATSDSTGIGEKLFF
>TRBD1|15|-|TRBJ2-2|TRBV24-1
TGTGCCACCAGTTTGGGACAGGGAAGCACCGGGGAGCTGTTTTTT
CATSLGQGSTGELFF
>TRBD1|18|-|TRBJ2-2|TRBV5-1
TGCGCCAGCAGCCCGGGACAGGGCCCGCGTCCTTCCACCGGGGAGCTGTTTTTT
CASSPGQGPRPSTGELFF
>TRBD1|16|-|TRBJ2-2|TRBV18
TGTGCCAGCTCACCACCGACAGGGATGGTCACCGGGGAGCTGTTTTTT
CASSPPTGMVTGELFF
>-|12|few|TRBJ2-2|TRBV20-1
TGCAGTGCTAGCATTAACACCGGGGAGCTGTTTTTT
CSASINTGELFF
>TRBD2|16|few|TRBJ2-1|TRBV7-8
TGTGCCAGCAGCTTAGTAGTAGCGGGGGCCCGCAATGAGCAGTTCTTC
CASSLVVAGARNEQFF
>-|15|-|TRBJ2-1|TRBV5-1
TGCGCCAGCAGCTTGCTTGGCAGGGGAACCAATGAGCAGTTCTTC
CASSLLGRGTNEQFF
>-|16|-|TRBJ1-1|TRBV7-9
TGTGCCAGCAGCTTAGCCCCGGGACACTCGAACACTGAAGCTTTCTTT
CASSLAPGHSNTEAFF
>-|17|-|TRBJ2-3|TRBV24-1
TGTGCCCCCGCTCCTGCCCCGGGCTTTCGAGCAGCAGATACGCAGTATTTT
CAPAPAPGFRAADTQYF
>-|15|-|TRBJ1-1|TRBV7-9
TGTGCCAGCAGCTCGTACAGGGTGGGGATCCCTGAAGCTTTCTTT
CASSSYRVGIPEAFF
>TRBD2|15|-|TRBJ2-1|TRBV12-3/TRBV12-4
TGTGCCAGCAGTACCGGGACTAGCGGGTACAATGAGCAGTTCTTC
CASSTGTSGYNEQFF
>-|13|-|TRBJ1-6|TRBV11-1
TGTGCCAGCAGCTTAAAGATCGATTCACCCCTCCACTTT
CASSLKIDSPLHF
>-|13|few|TRBJ2-7|TRBV20-1
TGCAGTGCTAGAGATCTGGCGGGCCCCGAGCAGTACTTC
CSARDLAGPEQYF
>TRBD1|15|-|TRBJ1-4|TRBV25-1
TGTGCCAGCAGTGACCAACAGGGGCCTGGTGAAAAACTGTTTTTT
CASSDQQGPGEKLFF
>-|15|few|TRBJ1-5|TRBV12-3/TRBV12-4
TGTGCCAGCAGTTTATCAGGGTATAGCAATCAGCCCCAGCATTTT
CASSLSGYSNQPQHF
>TRBD1|13|-|TRBJ1-1|TRBV15
TGTGCCACCGCTTGGGGACAGGGTGCTGAAGCTTTCTTT
CATAWGQGAEAFF
>-|15|-|TRBJ1-1|TRBV5-1
TGCGCCAGCAGCCTCTCAGGAAAACAGAACACTGAAGCTTTCTTT
CASSLSGKQNTEAFF
>-|15|many|TRBJ2-1|TRBV5-1
TGCGCCAGCAGCTTGGCCGGGGGAACCTACAATGAGCAGTTCTTC
CASSLAGGTYNEQFF
>-|13|-|TRBJ2-1|TRBV12-3/TRBV12-4
TGTGCCAGCAGTTTAGTGGCCTCACATGAGCAGTTCTTC
CASSLVASHEQFF
>-|15|-|TRBJ2-3|TRBV15
TGTGCCACCAGCTCAACCCCTTGGACGGGAGATACGCAGTATTTT
CATSSTPWTGDTQYF
>-|15|-|TRBJ2-5|TRBV27
TGTGCCAGCAGTTTATCGGCAGGGCGGGAAGAGACCCAGTACTTC
CASSLSAGREETQYF
>TRBD1|16|-|TRBJ2-3|TRBV10-3
TGTGCCATCAGTGAGTCGAACAGGGGGAAGAGGGATACGCAGTATTTT
CAISESNRGKRDTQYF
>-|13|many|TRBJ2-5|TRBV5-6
TGTGCCAGCAGCTTGAGGGTTCAAGAGACCCAGTACTTC
CASSLRVQETQYF
>-|14|few|TRBJ1-1|TRBV9
TGTGCCAGCAGCGTAGAGGGGGTGAACACTGAAGCTTTCTTT
CASSVEGVNTEAFF
>TRBD1|15|-|TRBJ2-5|TRBV7-3
TGTGCCAGCATGCCGACAGGGCAAAACCAAGAGACCCAGTACTTC
CASMPTGQNQETQYF
>TRBD1|15|few|TRBJ2-3|TRBV6-5
TGTGCCAGCAGTTACGACAGGGGACCCACAGATACGCAGTATTTT
CASSYDRGPTDTQYF
>TRBD2|15|many|TRBJ2-7|TRBV5-6
TGTGCCAGCAGCTTGGCTGCGGGAGGGCCGTACGAGCAGTACTTC
CASSLAAGGPYEQYF
>-|14|few|TRBJ1-2|TRBV12-3/TRBV12-4
TGTGCCAGCAGTCTCACACCCGGACCTGGCGGCTACACCTTC
CASSLTPGPGGYTF
>-|10|few|TRBJ1-1|TRBV12-3/TRBV12-4
TGTGCCAGCAGTTTAATGGGAGCTTTCTTT
CASSLMGAFF
>TRBD2|16|few|TRBJ2-1|TRBV7-2
TGTGCCAGCAGCCCCTGGATGCTAGCGGGAGGGCGTAAGCAGTTCTTC
CASSPWMLAGGRKQFF
>TRBD1|14|few|TRBJ1-1|TRBV12-3/TRBV12-4
TGTGCCAGCAGGACGGGACAGCAAAACACTGAAGCTTTCTTT
CASRTGQQNTEAFF
>TRBD1|15|few|TRBJ2-3|TRBV2
TGTGCCAGCAGTCCCGGGACAGGGGCGGCAGATACGCAGTATTTT
CASSPGTGAADTQYF
>TRBD2|15|few|TRBJ2-3|TRBV7-3
TGTGCCAGCAGCTTCAGCGGGGGGGCCCCAGATACGCAGTATTTT
CASSFSGGAPDTQYF
>-|13|-|TRBJ2-5|TRBV12-3/TRBV12-4
TGTGCCAGCAGTTCTCAGGTGGAGGAGACCCAGTACTTC
CASSSQVEETQYF
>TRBD1|15|many|TRBJ2-3|TRBV6-5
TGTGCCAGTGCGACAGGGGGAGCTAGCACAGATACGCAGTATTTT
CASATGGASTDTQYF
>-|12|few|TRBJ2-7|TRBV7-3
TGTGCCAGCAGCTTAACCGAGGGCGAGCAGTACTTC
CASSLTEGEQYF
>TRBD2|15|few|TRBJ2-1|TRBV10-2
TGCGCCAGCAGTGAGGGACTAGCGGGAGCCCGCGAGCAGTTCTTC
CASSEGLAGAREQFF
>-|14|many|TRBJ2-3|TRBV12-3/TRBV12-4
TGTGCCAGCAGTTTTGTAGCGGGCACAGATACGCAGTATTTT
CASSFVAGTDTQYF
>-|16|few|TRBJ1-2|TRBV6-5
TGTGCCAGCAGCCGACCCCGAAGTTTTCCGGGATATGGCTACACCTTC
CASSRPRSFPGYGYTF
>-|17|few|TRBJ1-6|TRBV7-3
TGTGCCAGCAGCTTAACAGGAGCCGACCGGCGTGGGTCACCCCTCCACTTT
CASSLTGADRRGSPLHF